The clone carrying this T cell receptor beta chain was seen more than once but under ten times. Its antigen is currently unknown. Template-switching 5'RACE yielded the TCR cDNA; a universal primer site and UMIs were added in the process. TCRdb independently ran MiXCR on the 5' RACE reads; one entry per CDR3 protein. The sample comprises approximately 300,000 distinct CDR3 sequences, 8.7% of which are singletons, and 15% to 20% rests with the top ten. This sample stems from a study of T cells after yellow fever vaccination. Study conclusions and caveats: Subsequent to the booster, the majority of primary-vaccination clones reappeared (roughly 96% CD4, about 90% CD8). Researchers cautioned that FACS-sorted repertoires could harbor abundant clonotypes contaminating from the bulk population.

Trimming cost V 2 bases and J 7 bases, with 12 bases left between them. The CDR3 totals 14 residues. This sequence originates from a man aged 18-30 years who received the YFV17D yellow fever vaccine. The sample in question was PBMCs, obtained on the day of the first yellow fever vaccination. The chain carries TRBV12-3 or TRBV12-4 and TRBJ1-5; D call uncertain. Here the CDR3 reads CASSLWAVGQPQHF. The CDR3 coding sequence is TGTGCCAGCAGTTTATGGGCCGTTGGGCAGCCCCAGCATTTT.